This entry concerns a single T cell receptor (beta chain). The CDR3 loop spans 16 amino acids. The germline gives CDR1 MNHNY, CDR2 SVGAGI (reference sequence). V lost 6 bases to trimming and J lost 0 bases, with 15 bases between them. Per the study methods: Cell counts per sample came from amplifying reference gene primers. Libraries were prepared by immunoSEQ multiplex PCR; TCRdb keeps only in-frame clonotypes and omits some of them. That table supplies the V and J calls and clone size; D and trimming were determined from the DNA. The data contain roughly 80,000 clones, about nine tenths of them singletons. This sample is part of a study of blood T cell repertoires in COVID-19. Study information: Both acute and convalescent COVID-19 samples were obtained from the United States, Italy and Spain. PBMCs, B-cell-depleted T cells, or T cells were the source of the cDNA or gDNA that made up the material.

The sequencing sample was made of peripheral blood. This clonotype originated in a woman aged 50 to 60 in a cohort sampled during active COVID-19. The genes are TRBV6-6 and TRBJ1-3; weak D call: TRBD1 (5 bases). This CDR3 is CASSPTSGGSGNTIYF. CDR3 in DNA: TGTGCCAGCAGCCCGACTAGCGGGGGCTCTGGAAACACCATATATTTT.